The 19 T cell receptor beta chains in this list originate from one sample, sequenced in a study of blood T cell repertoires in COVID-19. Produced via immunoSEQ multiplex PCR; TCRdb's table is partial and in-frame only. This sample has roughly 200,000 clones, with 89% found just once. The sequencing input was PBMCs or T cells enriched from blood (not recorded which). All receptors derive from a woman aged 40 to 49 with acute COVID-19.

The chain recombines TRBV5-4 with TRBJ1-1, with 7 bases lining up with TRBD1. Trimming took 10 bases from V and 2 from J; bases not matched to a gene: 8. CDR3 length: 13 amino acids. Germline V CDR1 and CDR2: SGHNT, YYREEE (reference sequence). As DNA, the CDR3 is TGTGCCGGGGAAAGACAGGGAAACACTGAAGCTTTCTTT. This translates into CAGERQGNTEAFF.

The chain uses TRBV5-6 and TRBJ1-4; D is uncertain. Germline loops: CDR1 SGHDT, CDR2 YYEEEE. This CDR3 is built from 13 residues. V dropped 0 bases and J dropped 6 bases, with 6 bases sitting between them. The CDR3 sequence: CASSLERDEKLFF. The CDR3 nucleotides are TGTGCCAGCAGCTTGGAACGAGATGAAAAACTGTTTTTT.

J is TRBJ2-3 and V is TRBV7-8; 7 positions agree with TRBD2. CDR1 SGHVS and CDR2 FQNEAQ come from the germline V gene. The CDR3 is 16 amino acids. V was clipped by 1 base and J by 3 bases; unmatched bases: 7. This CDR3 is CASSLGGGGSTDTQYF. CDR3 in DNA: TGTGCCAGCAGCTTAGGTGGCGGCGGGAGTACAGATACGCAGTATTTT.

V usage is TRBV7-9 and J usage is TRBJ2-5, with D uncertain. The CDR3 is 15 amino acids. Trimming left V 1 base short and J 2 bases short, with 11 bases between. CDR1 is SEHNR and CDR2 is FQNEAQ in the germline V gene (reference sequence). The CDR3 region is CASSLGATPQETQYF. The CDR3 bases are TGTGCCAGCAGCTTAGGCGCCACTCCTCAAGAGACCCAGTACTTC.

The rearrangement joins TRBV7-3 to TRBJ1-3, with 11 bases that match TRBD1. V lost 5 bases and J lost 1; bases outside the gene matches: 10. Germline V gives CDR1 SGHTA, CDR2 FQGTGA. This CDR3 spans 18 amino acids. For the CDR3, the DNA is TGTGCCAGCAGCCAAACGGACAGGGGGCTAGGGTCTGGAAACACCATATATTTT. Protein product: CASSQTDRGLGSGNTIYF.

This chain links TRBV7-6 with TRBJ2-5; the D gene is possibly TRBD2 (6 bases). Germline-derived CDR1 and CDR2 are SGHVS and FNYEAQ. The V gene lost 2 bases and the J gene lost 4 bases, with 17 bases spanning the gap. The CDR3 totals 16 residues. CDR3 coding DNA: TGTGCCAGCAGCTTATTCCCCACGGGACTTTTAGAGACCCAGTACTTC. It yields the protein CASSLFPTGLLETQYF.

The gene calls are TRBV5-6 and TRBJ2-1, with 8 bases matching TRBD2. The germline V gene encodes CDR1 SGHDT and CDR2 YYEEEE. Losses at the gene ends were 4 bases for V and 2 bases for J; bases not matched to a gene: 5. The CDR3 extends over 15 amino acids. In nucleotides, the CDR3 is TGTGCCAGCAGCGTGAGCGGGAGTCCCTACAATGAGCAGTTCTTC. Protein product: CASSVSGSPYNEQFF. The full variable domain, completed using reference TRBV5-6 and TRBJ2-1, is DAGVTQSPTHLIKTRGQQVTLRCSPKSGHDTVSWYQQALGQGPQFIFQYYEEEERQRGNFPDRFSGHQFPNYSSELNVNALLLGDSALYLCASSVSGSPYNEQFFGPGTRLTVL.

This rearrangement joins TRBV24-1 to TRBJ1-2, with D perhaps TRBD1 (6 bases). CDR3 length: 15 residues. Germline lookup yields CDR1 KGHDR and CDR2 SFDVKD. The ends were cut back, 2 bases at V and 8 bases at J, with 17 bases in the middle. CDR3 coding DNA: TGTGCCACCAGTGATTCGACAGGAGACCCTCAGGGCTACACCTTC. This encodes CATSDSTGDPQGYTF.

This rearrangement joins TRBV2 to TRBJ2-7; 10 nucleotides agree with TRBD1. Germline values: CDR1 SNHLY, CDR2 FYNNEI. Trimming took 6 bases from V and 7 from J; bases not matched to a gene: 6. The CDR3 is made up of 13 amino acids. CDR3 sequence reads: CASSGQGGREQYF. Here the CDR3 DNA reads TGTGCCAGCAGCGGACAGGGGGGCAGGGAGCAGTACTTC.

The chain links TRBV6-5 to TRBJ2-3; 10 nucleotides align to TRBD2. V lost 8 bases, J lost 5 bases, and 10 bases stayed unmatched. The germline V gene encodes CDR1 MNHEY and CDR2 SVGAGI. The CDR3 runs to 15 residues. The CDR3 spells CASSLLGTSEDTQYF. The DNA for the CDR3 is TGTGCCAGCTCATTACTGGGGACTAGCGAAGATACGCAGTATTTT.

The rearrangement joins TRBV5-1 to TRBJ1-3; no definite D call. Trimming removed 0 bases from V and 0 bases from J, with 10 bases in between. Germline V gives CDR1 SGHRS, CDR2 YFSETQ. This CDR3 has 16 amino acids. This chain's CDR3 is CASSLGPLNSGNTIYF. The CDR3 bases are TGCGCCAGCAGCTTGGGGCCCCTTAACTCTGGAAACACCATATATTTT.

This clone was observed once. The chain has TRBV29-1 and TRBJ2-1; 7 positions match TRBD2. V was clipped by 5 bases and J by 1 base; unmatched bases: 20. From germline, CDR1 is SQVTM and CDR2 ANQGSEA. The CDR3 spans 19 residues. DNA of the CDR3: TGCAGCGTTCTTCCTTTCCCCCCACTAGAGCGGGGTTCCTACAATGAGCAGTTCTTC. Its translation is CSVLPFPPLERGSYNEQFF.

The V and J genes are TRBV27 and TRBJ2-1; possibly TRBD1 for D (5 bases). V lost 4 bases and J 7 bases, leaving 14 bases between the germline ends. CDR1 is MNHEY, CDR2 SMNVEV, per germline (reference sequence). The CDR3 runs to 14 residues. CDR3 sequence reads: CASSWGGPRNEQFF. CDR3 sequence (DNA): TGTGCCAGCAGTTGGGGCGGCCCAAGGAATGAGCAGTTCTTC.

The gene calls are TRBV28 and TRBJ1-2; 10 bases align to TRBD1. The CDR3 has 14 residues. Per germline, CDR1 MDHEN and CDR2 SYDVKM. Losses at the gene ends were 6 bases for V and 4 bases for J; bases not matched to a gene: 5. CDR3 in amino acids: CASRPDRGAYGYTF. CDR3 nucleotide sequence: TGTGCCAGCAGACCGGACAGGGGGGCCTATGGCTACACCTTC.

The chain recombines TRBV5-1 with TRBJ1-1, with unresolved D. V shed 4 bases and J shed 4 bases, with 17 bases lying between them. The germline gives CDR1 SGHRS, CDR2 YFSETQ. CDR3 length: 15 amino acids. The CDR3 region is CASSELAVRGTEAFF. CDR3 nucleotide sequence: TGCGCCAGCAGCGAACTTGCGGTACGGGGCACTGAAGCTTTCTTT.

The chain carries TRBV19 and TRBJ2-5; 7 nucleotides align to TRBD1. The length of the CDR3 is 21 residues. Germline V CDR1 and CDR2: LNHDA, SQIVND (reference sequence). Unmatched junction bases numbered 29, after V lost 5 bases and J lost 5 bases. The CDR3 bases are TGTGCCAGTAGTGGGCTCATCCGGACAGGCAATTACGGGGCCAAGCGGGAGACCCAGTACTTC. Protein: CASSGLIRTGNYGAKRETQYF.

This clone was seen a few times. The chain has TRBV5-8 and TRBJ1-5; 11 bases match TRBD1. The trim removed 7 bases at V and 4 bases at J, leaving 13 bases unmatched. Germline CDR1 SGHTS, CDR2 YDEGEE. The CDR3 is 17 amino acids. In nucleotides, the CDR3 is TGTGCCAGCCCCGGGGGATACGGGACAGGGGGTAATCAGCCCCAGCATTTT. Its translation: CASPGGYGTGGNQPQHF.

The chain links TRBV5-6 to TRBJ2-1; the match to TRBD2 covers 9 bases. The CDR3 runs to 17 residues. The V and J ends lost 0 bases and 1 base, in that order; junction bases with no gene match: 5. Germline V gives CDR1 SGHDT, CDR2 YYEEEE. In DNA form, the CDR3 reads TGTGCCAGCAGCTTGGTTTCTGCGGGAGGGTCCTACAATGAGCAGTTCTTC. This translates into CASSLVSAGGSYNEQFF.

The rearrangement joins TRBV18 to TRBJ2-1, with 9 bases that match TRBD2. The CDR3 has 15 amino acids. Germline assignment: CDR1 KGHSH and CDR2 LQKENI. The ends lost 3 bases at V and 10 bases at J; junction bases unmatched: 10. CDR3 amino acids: CASSPASGIRGEQFF. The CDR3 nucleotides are TGTGCCAGCTCACCGGCTAGCGGGATACGAGGAGAGCAGTTCTTC. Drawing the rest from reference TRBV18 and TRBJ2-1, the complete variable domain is NAGVMQNPRHLVRRRGQEARLRCSPMKGHSHVYWYRQLPEEGLKFMVYLQKENIIDESGMPKERFSAEFPKEGPSILRIQQVVRGDSAAYFCASSPASGIRGEQFFGPGTRLTVL.